This T cell receptor beta chain was identified in a study of early T cells in non-severe SARS-CoV-2 infection. Study-level information: Chains were not paired, and sequencing was done on bulk RNA from unsorted whole blood.

Of note for this clonotype: Antigen unknown.

The TCR library protocol was used to attach unique molecular identifiers. These identifiers were attached to individual cDNA molecules. A single record per CDR3 protein comes from TCRdb applying MiXCR to the 5' RACE reads. The profile shows under 95,000 distinct CDR3 sequences, approximately 12% of them singletons. Germline CDR1 SGDLS, CDR2 YYNGEE. This CDR3 region has 15 residues. Trimming cost V 3 bases and J 1 base; bases outside gene matches: 5. The study's findings and limits: VDJdb matching, biased toward anti-spike CD8 responses, missed private and CD4 specificities.

The sequence came from an adult who was a healthcare worker with PCR-confirmed SARS-CoV-2 infection or an uninfected control (not recorded which). The chain links TRBV9 to TRBJ2-7, with 9 positions matching TRBD2. Specimen: whole blood. The CDR3 DNA is TGTGCCAGCAGCGCGGGACTAGCAGAATCCTACGAGCAGTACTTC. It codes for CASSAGLAESYEQYF.